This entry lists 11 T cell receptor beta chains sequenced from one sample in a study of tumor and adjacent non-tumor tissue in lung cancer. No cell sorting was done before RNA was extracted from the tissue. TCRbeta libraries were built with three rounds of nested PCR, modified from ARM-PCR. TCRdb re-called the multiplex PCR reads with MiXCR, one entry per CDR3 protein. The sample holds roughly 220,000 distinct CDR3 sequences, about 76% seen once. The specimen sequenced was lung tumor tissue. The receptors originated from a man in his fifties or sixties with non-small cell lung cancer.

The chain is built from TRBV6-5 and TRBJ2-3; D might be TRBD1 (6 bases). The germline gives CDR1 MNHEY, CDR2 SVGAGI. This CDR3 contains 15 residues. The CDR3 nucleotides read TGTGTCGGCAGTTACACGGCAGGGGTTCCAGATACGCAGTATTTT. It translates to CVGSYTAGVPDTQYF.

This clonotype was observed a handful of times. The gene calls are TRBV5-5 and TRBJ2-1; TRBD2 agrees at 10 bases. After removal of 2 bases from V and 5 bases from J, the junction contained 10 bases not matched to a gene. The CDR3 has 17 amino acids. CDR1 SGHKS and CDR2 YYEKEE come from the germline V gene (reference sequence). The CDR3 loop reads CASSLAQKLAGHNEQFF. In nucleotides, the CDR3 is TGTGCCAGCAGCTTAGCACAGAAACTAGCGGGACACAATGAGCAGTTCTTC.

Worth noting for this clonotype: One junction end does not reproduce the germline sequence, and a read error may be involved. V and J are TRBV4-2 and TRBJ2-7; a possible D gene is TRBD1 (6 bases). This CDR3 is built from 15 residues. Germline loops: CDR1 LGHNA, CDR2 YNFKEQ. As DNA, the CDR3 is TGTGCCAACAGCCAAGATAGGGGGACGCTCTACGAGCAGTACTTC. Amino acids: CANSQDRGTLYEQYF.

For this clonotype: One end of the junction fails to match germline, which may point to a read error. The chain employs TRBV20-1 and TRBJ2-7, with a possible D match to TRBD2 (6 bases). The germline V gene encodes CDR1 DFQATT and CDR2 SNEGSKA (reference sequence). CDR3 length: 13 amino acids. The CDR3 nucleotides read TGCATTGCTAGAACTGGGACTGACTACAAGCAGTACTTT. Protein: CIARTGTDYKQYF.

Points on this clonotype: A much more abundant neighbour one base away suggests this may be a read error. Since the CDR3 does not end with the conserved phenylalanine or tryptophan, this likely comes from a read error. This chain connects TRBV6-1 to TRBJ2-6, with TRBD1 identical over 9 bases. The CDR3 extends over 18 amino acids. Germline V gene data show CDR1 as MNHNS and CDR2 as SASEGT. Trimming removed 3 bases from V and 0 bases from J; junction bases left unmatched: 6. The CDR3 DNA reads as TGTGCCAGCAGTGAGATGACAGGGGGTAGCTCTGGGGCCAACGTCCTGACTTTA. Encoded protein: CASSEMTGGSSGANVLTL.

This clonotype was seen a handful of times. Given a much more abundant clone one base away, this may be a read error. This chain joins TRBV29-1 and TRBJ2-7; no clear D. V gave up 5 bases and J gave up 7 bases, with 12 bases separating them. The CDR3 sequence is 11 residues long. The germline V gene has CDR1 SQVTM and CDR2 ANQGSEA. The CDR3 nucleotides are TGCAGCGTTAAGCGTATAGGGGAGCAGTACTTC. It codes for CSVKRIGEQYF.

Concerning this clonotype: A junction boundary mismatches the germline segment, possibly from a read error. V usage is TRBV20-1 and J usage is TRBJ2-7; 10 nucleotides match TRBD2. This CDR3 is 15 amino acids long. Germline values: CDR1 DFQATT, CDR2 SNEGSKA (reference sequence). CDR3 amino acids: CNAREPSGSIYEQYF. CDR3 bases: TGCAATGCTAGAGAGCCTAGCGGGAGTATTTACGAGCAGTACTTC.

The CDR3 loop reads CASSQGLVGLYEQYF. CDR3 DNA sequence: TGCGCCAGCAGCCAAGGACTAGTGGGACTCTACGAGCAGTACTTC. The genes are TRBV4-1 and TRBJ2-7; possible D gene TRBD2, 6 bases. The germline V gene has CDR1 MGHRA and CDR2 YSYEKL. This CDR3 region has 15 residues. The V and J ends lost 1 base and 3 bases respectively, with 13 bases between them.

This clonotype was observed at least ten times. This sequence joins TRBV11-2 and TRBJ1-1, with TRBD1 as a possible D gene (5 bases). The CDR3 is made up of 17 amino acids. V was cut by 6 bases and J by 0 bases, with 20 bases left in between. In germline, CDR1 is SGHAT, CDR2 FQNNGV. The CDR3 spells CASRPGGVSTLNTEAFF. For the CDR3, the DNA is TGTGCCAGCAGGCCGGGGGGGGTTTCAACCCTGAACACTGAAGCTTTCTTT.

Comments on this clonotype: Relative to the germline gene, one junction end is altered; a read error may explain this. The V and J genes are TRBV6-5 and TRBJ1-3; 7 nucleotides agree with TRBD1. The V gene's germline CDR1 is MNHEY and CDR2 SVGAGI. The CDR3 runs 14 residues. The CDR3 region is CASGMTGTRDTIYF. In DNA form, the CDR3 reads TGTGCCAGCGGCATGACAGGGACTCGAGACACTATATATTTT.

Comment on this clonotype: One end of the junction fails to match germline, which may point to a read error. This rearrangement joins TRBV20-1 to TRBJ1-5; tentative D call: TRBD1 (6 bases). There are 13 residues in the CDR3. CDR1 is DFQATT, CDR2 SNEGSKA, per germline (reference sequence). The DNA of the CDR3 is TGTAGTGCTAGAGCACAGGGTGACCAGCACCAGCATTTT. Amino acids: CSARAQGDQHQHF.